Listed below are T cell receptor beta chains from one sample, sequenced in a study of CD8 T cells in Susac syndrome. TCRdb ran MiXCR on the immunoSEQ multiplex PCR reads and lists one entry per CDR3 protein. Counted here are roughly 120,000 distinct CDR3 sequences, roughly 94% occurring once; the ten biggest clones make up around 0.1%. Sequencing input: CD4+ T cells from PBMCs. The origin of the receptors is a human donor in good health. CDR3s include the opening cysteine and the closing phenylalanine or tryptophan. D genes are given only for firm matches. Some rows mark clone size as missing; the rest say once, few, many or name a class of expanded clone.

TRBJ1-2 | TRBV20-1 | . | . | TGCAGTGCTAGAGTTGAGGGCGGCTATGGCTACACCTTC | CSARVEGGYGYTF
TRBJ2-5 | TRBV7-2 | . | . | TGTGCCAGCAGCCTCTCCTACTCATCCCAAGAGACCCAGTACTTC | CASSLSYSSQETQYF
TRBJ2-1 | TRBV7-9 | . | TRBD2 | TGTGCCAGCAGCCCATGGACTAGCGGGAGTCTAGGTGAGCAGTTCTTC | CASSPWTSGSLGEQFF
TRBJ2-3 | TRBV5-4 | . | TRBD2 | TGTGCCAGCAGCTCCTCTAGCGGTAGCACAGATACGCAGTATTTT | CASSSSSGSTDTQYF
TRBJ2-1 | TRBV7-2 | . | . | TGTGCCAGCAGCCTGCAATTAACGCAGTTCTTC | CASSLQLTQFF
TRBJ2-2 | TRBV5-1 | few | . | TGCGCCAGCAGCCTGGAATGGTCCGGGGAGCTGTTTTTT | CASSLEWSGELFF
TRBJ2-7 | TRBV28 | . | TRBD2 | TGTGCCAGCAGTTTACGGCTAGCGGGAATCTACGAGCAGTACTTC | CASSLRLAGIYEQYF
TRBJ2-1 | TRBV5-1 | . | . | TGCGCCAGCAGCTTGGCCTGGTACGTGGATGAGCAGTTCTTC | CASSLAWYVDEQFF
TRBJ2-1 | TRBV3-1 | . | . | TGTGCCAGCAGCCAAGACAGGGACCCCTACAATGAGCAGTTCTTC | CASSQDRDPYNEQFF
TRBJ2-2 | TRBV7-8 | . | . | TGTGCCAGCAGCTTAATGGAGGGATCCGGGGAGCTGTTTTTT | CASSLMEGSGELFF
TRBJ2-7 | TRBV25-1 | . | . | TGTGCCAGCAGTTATTCAGGGACCGTATACGAGCAGTACTTC | CASSYSGTVYEQYF
TRBJ2-1 | TRBV18 | . | TRBD1 | TGTGCCAGCTCAGAACAACCGGGACAGGGGAGCAATGAGCAGTTCTTC | CASSEQPGQGSNEQFF
TRBJ2-1 | TRBV6-5 | . | . | TGTGCCAGCAGTTACATAAATGAGCAGTTCTTC | CASSYINEQFF
TRBJ1-2 | TRBV19 | . | . | TGTGCCAGTCACCCCCTCCACAACTATGGCTACACCTTC | CASHPLHNYGYTF
TRBJ2-3 | TRBV19 | . | . | TGTGCCAGTAGTATCAGGGAAAGAGATACGCAGTATTTT | CASSIRERDTQYF
TRBJ2-1 | TRBV30 | . | TRBD1 | TGTGCCCATGGGACAGGGGGCGGGGAGCAGTTCTTC | CAHGTGGGEQFF
TRBJ1-6 | TRBV19 | . | TRBD1 | TGTGCCAGTAGTCCCGACGGACAGGGGAGTTCACCCCTCCACTTT | CASSPDGQGSSPLHF
TRBJ2-3 | TRBV25-1 | . | . | TGTGCCAGCAGTGTTTCGGGAACAGATACGCAGTATTTT | CASSVSGTDTQYF
TRBJ2-2 | TRBV9 | . | TRBD2 | TGTGCCAGCAGCGGCCGTTCCAAGGGAGCGGGAGGGCCCGGCACCGGGGAGCTGTTTTTT | CASSGRSKGAGGPGTGELFF
TRBJ2-3 | TRBV12-3/TRBV12-4 | . | . | TGTGCCAGCACCGGACGGGGTTTTGGGACAGATACGCAGTATTTT | CASTGRGFGTDTQYF
TRBJ2-7 | TRBV29-1 | once | . | TGCAGCGTAACAGGGAAGAGAATCTACGAGCAGTACTTC | CSVTGKRIYEQYF
TRBJ2-1 | TRBV7-9 | . | . | TGTGCCAGCAGCTTATCGCTTGAGCAGTTCTTC | CASSLSLEQFF
TRBJ1-2 | TRBV2 | . | . | TGTGCCGGTCAGACTGTGCAGGGGATCCGTGGCTACACCTTC | CAGQTVQGIRGYTF
TRBJ2-2 | TRBV27 | . | . | TGTGCCAGCACCCCCACGCTAAGGGGGAGACCCACCGGGGAGCTGTTTTTT | CASTPTLRGRPTGELFF
TRBJ1-6 | TRBV3-1 | . | . | TGTGCCAGCAGCCAAGGGGCCGGGGGAGATTCACCCCTCCACTTT | CASSQGAGGDSPLHF
TRBJ1-5 | TRBV3-1 | . | . | TGTGCCAGCAAACAGAGCGGGAGCAATCAGCCCCAGCATTTT | CASKQSGSNQPQHF
TRBJ2-7 | TRBV18 | . | TRBD2 | TGTGCCAGCTCACCAATTTTAGGGACTAGCGGCCCCTACGAGCAGTACTTC | CASSPILGTSGPYEQYF
TRBJ2-3 | TRBV5-6 | . | TRBD2 | TGTGCCAGCAGCCCCGGACTAGCGGTCCCAGATACGCAGTATTTT | CASSPGLAVPDTQYF
TRBJ1-4 | TRBV6-1 | . | . | TGTGCCAGCAGTGAACCCAGGGATCGAAGACAAGCTGAAAAACTGTTTTTT | CASSEPRDRRQAEKLFF
TRBJ1-1 | TRBV7-9 | . | . | TGTGCCAGCAGTCCAAGCCACGGGACTGAAGCTTTCTTT | CASSPSHGTEAFF
TRBJ1-3 | TRBV7-8 | . | TRBD1 | TGTGCCAGCAGCTTAAGACAGGGAATCTCTGGAAACACCATATATTTT | CASSLRQGISGNTIYF
TRBJ1-5 | TRBV3-1 | few | . | TGTGCCAGCGCATCCAGCGGGGGCAATCAGCCCCAGCATTTT | CASASSGGNQPQHF
TRBJ2-7 | TRBV6-5 | . | TRBD2 | TGTGCCAGCAGTTCCGTAGCGGGAACGGGTTTAGTGCAGTACTTC | CASSSVAGTGLVQYF
TRBJ2-2 | TRBV20-1 | . | . | TGCAGTGCCATTCAGACGAACACCGGGGAGCTGTTTTTT | CSAIQTNTGELFF
TRBJ2-5 | TRBV20-1 | . | TRBD1 | TGCAGTGCTAGAGATTTTGGACGGGACAGGGAGACCCAGTACTTC | CSARDFGRDRETQYF
TRBJ1-1 | TRBV6-1 | . | . | TGTGCCAGCAGCAAGACCCCCAGGGCCCCTCAAACTGAAGCTTTCTTT | CASSKTPRAPQTEAFF
TRBJ2-6 | TRBV5-1 | . | TRBD1 | TGCGCCAGCAGCTCGGGACAGGGGTCTGGGGCCAACGTCCTGACTTTC | CASSSGQGSGANVLTF
TRBJ2-5 | TRBV7-3 | . | . | TGTGCCAGCAGCTTAGCCCCTCACCAAGAGACCCAGTACTTC | CASSLAPHQETQYF
TRBJ2-1 | TRBV3-1 | . | . | TGTGCCAGCAGCCCATCAACAGCTAACAATGAGCAGTTCTTC | CASSPSTANNEQFF
TRBJ2-6 | TRBV27 | . | TRBD1 | TGTGCCAGCAGCACCCCCGGGACAGGGGCCACCTCTGGGGCCAACGTCCTGACTTTC | CASSTPGTGATSGANVLTF
TRBJ2-2 | TRBV28 | . | . | TGTGCCAGCAGTCCGACGACGGAGACCGGGGAGCTGTTTTTT | CASSPTTETGELFF
TRBJ2-7 | TRBV6-6 | . | . | TGTGCCAGCAGTTATGGTCAGCAGCCCTACGAGCAGTACTTC | CASSYGQQPYEQYF
TRBJ1-4 | TRBV2 | . | TRBD1 | TGTGCCAGCCGGGGACAGGGGGCAACTAATGAAAAACTGTTTTTT | CASRGQGATNEKLFF
TRBJ1-2 | TRBV4-3 | . | . | TGCGCCAGCAGCCAGGATAGGCATCTTGGTGGCTACACCTTC | CASSQDRHLGGYTF
TRBJ2-1 | TRBV7-2 | . | TRBD2 | TGTGCCAGCAGCCCCCTAGCGGGAGACTACAATGAGCAGTTCTTC | CASSPLAGDYNEQFF
TRBJ2-6 | TRBV3-1 | few | . | TGTGCCAGCTCACCTTCTGGGGCCAACGTCCTGACTTTC | CASSPSGANVLTF
TRBJ1-3 | TRBV23-1 | . | . | TGCGCCAGCAGTCATACAGGTTTAGCTGGAAACACCATATATTTT | CASSHTGLAGNTIYF
TRBJ2-1 | TRBV6-2/TRBV6-3 | . | . | TGTGCCAGCACGAAAAACTTAGCTCCGGGGAGGATCTTC | CASTKNLAPGRIF
TRBJ2-1 | TRBV30 | once | TRBD2 | TGTGCCTGGAGCGCATTAGGGACTAGTTCCTACAATGAGCAGTTCTTC | CAWSALGTSSYNEQFF